These 29 T cell receptor beta chains were all obtained from the same sample, sequenced in a study of blood T cell repertoires in COVID-19. Profiling relied on immunoSEQ multiplex PCR, and the TCRdb table lists in-frame clones only, not all of them. The sample holds roughly 300,000 clones; over 75% are singletons and the top ten take approximately 7.5%. The sample comprised peripheral blood. These TCRs come from a human donor in a cohort sampled during active COVID-19.

This chain uses TRBV29-1 with TRBJ2-1, with 7 nucleotides matching TRBD1. V lost 0 bases to trimming and J lost 1 base; unmatched junction nucleotides: 6. Germline values: CDR1 SQVTM, CDR2 ANQGSEA. CDR3 length: 16 residues. CDR3 protein: CSVEDPRQGSYNEQFF. The CDR3 bases are TGCAGCGTTGAAGATCCGCGACAGGGATCCTACAATGAGCAGTTCTTC.

The chain couples TRBV2 to TRBJ1-5; D gene ambiguous. V was shortened by 4 bases and J by 2 bases, with 9 bases between the two germline ends. The CDR3 covers 14 residues. Germline V gene lookup returns CDR1 SNHLY and CDR2 FYNNEI. CDR3: CASSVGRRNQPQHF. The CDR3 DNA is TGTGCCAGCAGTGTCGGCAGGCGCAATCAGCCCCAGCATTTT.

The J gene is TRBJ2-7, the V gene TRBV5-4; the match to TRBD2 covers 8 bases. Germline CDR1 and CDR2: SGHNT and YYREEE (reference sequence). Trimming at V came to 1 base and at J to 1 base, leaving 4 bases not matched to a gene. There are 15 residues in the CDR3. The CDR3 bases are TGTGCCAGCAGCTTGACTAGCGGTAGTTCCTACGAGCAGTACTTC. It yields the protein CASSLTSGSSYEQYF.

This CDR3 reads CAWTPRGVSYEQYF. The DNA of the CDR3 is TGTGCCTGGACACCTCGGGGGGTCTCCTACGAGCAGTACTTC. The rearrangement uses TRBV30 and TRBJ2-7; TRBD2 aligns across 7 bases. Germline CDR1 is GTSNPN and CDR2 is SVGIG (reference sequence). V shed 4 bases and J 0 bases; nucleotides not matched to a gene: 6. The CDR3 sequence is 14 residues long.

This chain links TRBV5-6 with TRBJ1-2; D ambiguous. Germline CDR1 SGHDT, CDR2 YYEEEE. The V gene lost 1 base and the J gene lost 5 bases, with 15 bases spanning the gap. The CDR3 runs to 15 residues. CDR3 DNA sequence: TGTGCCAGCAGCTTGACCTTAAACCCGGGGTATGGCTACACCTTC. This encodes CASSLTLNPGYGYTF.

This rearrangement joins TRBV29-1 to TRBJ2-7; maybe TRBD2 (5 bases). CDR3 length: 13 residues. CDR1 is SQVTM, CDR2 ANQGSEA, per germline. Trimming removed 4 bases at V and 3 bases at J, with 13 bases between. The CDR3 here is CSVVHIEGYEQYF. The CDR3 DNA follows: TGCAGCGTTGTTCACATCGAGGGCTACGAGCAGTACTTC.

The V gene is TRBV19, the J gene TRBJ1-6; TRBD1 matches 9 bases. From germline, CDR1 is LNHDA and CDR2 SQIVND (reference sequence). After removal of 5 bases from V and 8 bases from J, the junction contained 7 bases not matched to a gene. The CDR3 contains 15 residues. The CDR3 DNA is TGTGCCAGTAGTTCGGAGGGGACAGGGTATTCACCCCTCCACTTT. Translated, it gives CASSSEGTGYSPLHF.

V gene TRBV18 combines with J gene TRBJ2-2; possibly TRBD2 for D (6 bases). Trimming took 3 bases from V and 9 from J, leaving 8 bases between them. The CDR3 runs to 12 residues. CDR1 and CDR2 from the germline V gene are KGHSH and LQKENI. CDR3 residues: CASSPEGWELFF. The DNA for the CDR3 is TGTGCCAGCTCACCGGAGGGTTGGGAGCTGTTTTTT.

The J gene is TRBJ1-5, the V gene TRBV10-3, with a tentative D call TRBD1 (5 bases). The CDR3 spans 16 residues. Germline V gene lookup returns CDR1 ENHRY and CDR2 SYGVKD. V dropped 2 bases and J dropped 2 bases, with 13 bases sitting between them. The CDR3 DNA sequence: TGTGCCATCAGTGAGAGGGGCACTGGGGGCAATCAGCCCCAGCATTTT. Translated, it gives CAISERGTGGNQPQHF.

V usage is TRBV5-1 and J usage is TRBJ1-3; D remains ambiguous. Germline V lookup: CDR1 SGHRS, CDR2 YFSETQ. The length of the CDR3 is 13 residues. V dropped 6 bases and J dropped 6 bases, with 13 bases sitting between them. The CDR3 is CASKRTTENTIYF. The CDR3 bases are TGCGCCAGCAAGAGGACTACGGAAAACACCATATATTTT.

J is TRBJ2-3 and V is TRBV9; D perhaps matches TRBD1 (5 bases). The germline V gene has CDR1 SGDLS and CDR2 YYNGEE. The germline V and J ends were trimmed by 3 bases and 2 bases, with 13 bases remaining between them. The CDR3 is 15 amino acids. The CDR3 nucleotides read TGTGCCAGCAGCGAGGCAGGGCGACCCACAGATACGCAGTATTTT. Translating gives CASSEAGRPTDTQYF. Complete variable domain (other parts from reference TRBV9 and TRBJ2-3): DSGVTQTPKHLITATGQRVTLRCSPRSGDLSVYWYQQSLDQGLQFLIQYYNGEERAKGNILERFSAQQFPDLHSELNLSSLELGDSALYFCASSEAGRPTDTQYFGPGTRLTVL.

The rearrangement uses TRBV19 and TRBJ2-6, with no clear D. Trimming pared 10 bases from V and 1 base from J, leaving 14 bases between. This CDR3 has 15 amino acids. Germline V gives CDR1 LNHDA, CDR2 SQIVND (reference sequence). The DNA for the CDR3 is TGTGCCACCGCTCCGGTTAGTTCTGGGGCCAACGTCCTGACTTTC. Translation: CATAPVSSGANVLTF. The whole variable domain, remainder taken from reference TRBV19 and TRBJ2-6, is DGGITQSPKYLFRKEGQNVTLSCEQNLNHDAMYWYRQDPGQGLRLIYYSQIVNDFQKGDIAEGYSVSREKKESFPLTVTSAQKNPTAFYLCATAPVSSGANVLTFGAGSRLTVL.

The rearrangement uses TRBV2 and TRBJ2-3, with D tentatively TRBD2 (6 bases). Trimming left V 6 bases short and J 9 bases short, with 13 bases between. The CDR3 totals 12 residues. Per germline, CDR1 SNHLY and CDR2 FYNNEI. The CDR3 DNA follows: TGTGCCAGCAGGGCCGGGACTTGGACGCAGTATTTT. This sequence encodes CASRAGTWTQYF.

This chain connects TRBV2 to TRBJ1-1, with D maybe TRBD1 (5 bases). The V end was cut by 5 bases, the J end by 2 bases, with 12 bases between. This CDR3 has 14 amino acids. Per germline, CDR1 SNHLY and CDR2 FYNNEI. As DNA, the CDR3 is TGTGCCAGCAGTTTAAGGGGCCTCAACACTGAAGCTTTCTTT. This encodes CASSLRGLNTEAFF.

The V call is TRBV14, the J call TRBJ2-1; D remains ambiguous. V dropped 1 base and J dropped 0 bases, with 7 bases sitting between them. CDR3 length equals 15 residues. The germline V gene has CDR1 SGHDN and CDR2 FVKESK. For the CDR3, the DNA is TGTGCCAGCAGCCAAGTAGAAAGCTCCTACAATGAGCAGTTCTTC. Residues: CASSQVESSYNEQFF. Supplemented by reference TRBV14 and TRBJ2-1, the full variable domain reads EAGVTQFPSHSVIEKGQTVTLRCDPISGHDNLYWYRRVMGKEIKFLLHFVKESKQDESGMPNNRFLAERTGGTYSTLKVQPAELEDSGVYFCASSQVESSYNEQFFGPGTRLTVL.

V and J are TRBV9 and TRBJ2-2; D not resolved. The CDR3 consists of 13 residues. Trimming left V 9 bases short and J 0 bases short, with 9 bases between. Germline V gene data show CDR1 as SGDLS and CDR2 as YYNGEE. CDR3 sequence (DNA): TGTGCCATTCCTTTGTCGAACACCGGGGAGCTGTTTTTT. This codes for CAIPLSNTGELFF.

This clone has just a few counts. The rearrangement links TRBV2 to TRBJ1-6, with TRBD1 as a possible D gene (6 bases). The CDR3 is 13 amino acids. CDR1 SNHLY and CDR2 FYNNEI come from the germline V gene. Trimming shortened V by 6 bases and J by 9 bases, and 12 bases separated the two germline ends. The CDR3 nucleotides are TGTGCCAGCAGCGATATCAGGGGTTCACCCCTCCACTTT. Its protein is CASSDIRGSPLHF.

This clone has only one observation. The chain is built from TRBV10-1 and TRBJ2-1; D is possibly TRBD1 (5 bases). CDR3 length: 13 amino acids. CDR1 and CDR2 (germline): WNHNN, SYGVQD (reference sequence). Deletions cut 4 bases from V and 7 bases from J, with 11 bases between. The DNA for the CDR3 is TGCGCCAGCAGTGTAATTCCAGGGAATGAGCAGTTCTTC. It yields the protein CASSVIPGNEQFF.

This chain joins TRBV7-2 and TRBJ1-3, with D perhaps matching TRBD1 (6 bases). Trimming took 4 bases from V and 14 from J, leaving 15 bases between them. Looked up from germline, CDR1 is SGHTA and CDR2 is FQGNSA. This CDR3 spans 12 amino acids. The CDR3 DNA follows: TGTGCCAGCAGCTCACAGGGTCCCGCTGTATATTTT. Its translation is CASSSQGPAVYF.

This rearrangement joins TRBV2 to TRBJ2-5; maybe TRBD2 (5 bases). There are 14 residues in the CDR3. Trimming took 4 bases from V and 4 from J, leaving 13 bases between them. CDR1 and CDR2 (germline): SNHLY, FYNNEI. The CDR3 DNA follows: TGTGCCAGCAGTGTGGGTCACCGGGGAGAGACCCAGTACTTC. This gives the protein CASSVGHRGETQYF.

This clone appeared once. The V and J genes are TRBV30 and TRBJ1-3; no reliable D call. Germline CDR1 reads GTSNPN; CDR2 reads SVGIG (reference sequence). The CDR3 has 19 amino acids. Trimming stripped 0 bases from V and 4 bases from J, with 25 bases between. The CDR3 nucleotides are TGTGCCTGGAGTGTACATCTGGGCGGGATCGCTCCGTCCGGAAACACCATATATTTT. It encodes CAWSVHLGGIAPSGNTIYF.

This chain uses TRBV6-1 with TRBJ2-3; a possible D gene is TRBD2 (5 bases). Trimming removed 2 bases at V and 4 bases at J, with 16 bases between. Looked up from germline, CDR1 is MNHNS and CDR2 is SASEGT. This CDR3 comprises 16 residues. In nucleotides, the CDR3 is TGTGCCAGCAGTGAATTCGGGGTTACATTACCAGATACGCAGTATTTT. It codes for CASSEFGVTLPDTQYF.

This chain links TRBV7-9 with TRBJ2-5; TRBD1 is a possible D gene (6 bases). Trimming removed 2 bases from V and 5 bases from J, with 18 bases in between. Germline loops: CDR1 SEHNR, CDR2 FQNEAQ (reference sequence). The CDR3 contains 16 residues. CDR3 sequence reads: CASSLQTGRGRETQYF. The CDR3 coding sequence is TGTGCCAGCAGCTTACAGACAGGAAGAGGACGGGAGACCCAGTACTTC.

The gene calls are TRBV5-4 and TRBJ2-1; 11 bases are shared with TRBD1. V was clipped by 5 bases and J by 4 bases; unmatched bases: 5. Germline lookup yields CDR1 SGHNT and CDR2 YYREEE (reference sequence). The CDR3 runs to 15 residues. CDR3 region: CASRSGTGGYNEQFF. CDR3 nucleotide sequence: TGTGCCAGCAGGTCCGGGACAGGGGGTTACAATGAGCAGTTCTTC.

This chain links TRBV27 with TRBJ2-3, with TRBD2 matching over 13 bases. V dropped 5 bases and J dropped 6; count of bases not matched to a gene: 8. The CDR3 runs 16 residues. The germline CDR1 and CDR2 sequences are MNHEY and SMNVEV (reference sequence). In DNA, the CDR3 is TGTGCCAGCAGTAGGGAAGGACTAGCGGGGGCGGATACGCAGTATTTT. As protein: CASSREGLAGADTQYF.

CDR3 in amino acids: CASGSTPGQGIRNNQPQHF. As DNA, the CDR3 is TGTGCTAGTGGTTCAACCCCGGGACAGGGGATTCGCAATAATCAGCCCCAGCATTTT. The chain has TRBV12-5 and TRBJ1-5; 10 bases map to TRBD1. This CDR3 is built from 19 residues. Germline trimming cut 4 bases from V and 4 bases from J; bases unmatched to any gene: 16. Per germline, CDR1 LGHNT and CDR2 FRNRAP.

The chain is built from TRBV7-3 and TRBJ2-3; D may be TRBD2 (7 bases). Germline V CDR1 and CDR2: SGHTA, FQGTGA. This CDR3 region has 15 residues. Trimming removed 1 base from V and 2 bases from J, with 10 bases in between. As DNA, the CDR3 is TGTGCCAGCAGCTTAATAGGGGGGGACACAGATACGCAGTATTTT. The encoded protein is CASSLIGGDTDTQYF.

This clone was seen only once. The V call is TRBV10-2, the J call TRBJ2-2; D unclear. The ends were cut back, 3 bases at V and 4 bases at J, with 9 bases in the middle. CDR3 length: 14 residues. Per germline, CDR1 WSHSY and CDR2 SAAADI. The DNA for the CDR3 is TGCGCCAGCAGTGAATACAGAGCCACCGGGGAGCTGTTTTTT. Residues: CASSEYRATGELFF.

The chain has TRBV10-3 and TRBJ1-4; no firm D call. CDR1 and CDR2 from the germline V gene are ENHRY and SYGVKD. The CDR3 spans 12 residues. V shed 2 bases and J shed 8 bases, with 6 bases lying between them. The CDR3 spells CAISEEAEKLFF. Written as DNA, the CDR3 is TGTGCCATCAGTGAGGAGGCCGAAAAACTGTTTTTT.